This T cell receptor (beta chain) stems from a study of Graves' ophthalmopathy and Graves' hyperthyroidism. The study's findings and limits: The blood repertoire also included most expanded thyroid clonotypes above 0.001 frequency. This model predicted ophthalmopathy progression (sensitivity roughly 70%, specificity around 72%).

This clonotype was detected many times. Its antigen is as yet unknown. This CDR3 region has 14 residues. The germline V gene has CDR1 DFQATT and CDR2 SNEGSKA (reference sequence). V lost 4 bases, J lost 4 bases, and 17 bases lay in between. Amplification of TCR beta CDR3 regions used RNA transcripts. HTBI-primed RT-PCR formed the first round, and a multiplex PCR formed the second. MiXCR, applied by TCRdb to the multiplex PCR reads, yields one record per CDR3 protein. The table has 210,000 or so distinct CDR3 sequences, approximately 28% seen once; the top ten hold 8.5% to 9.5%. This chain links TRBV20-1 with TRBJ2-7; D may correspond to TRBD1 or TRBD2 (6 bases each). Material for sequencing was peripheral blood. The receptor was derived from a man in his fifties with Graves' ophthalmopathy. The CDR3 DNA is TGCAGTGCTACGTCCCCAGGGGCGGGGTACGAGCAGTACTTC. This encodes CSATSPGAGYEQYF.